The 14 T cell receptor beta chains reported below all come from one sample, sequenced in a study of CD8 T cells in Susac syndrome. Random hexamers primed reverse transcription of roughly 0.45 to 1 ug RNA. TCRdb called the immunoSEQ multiplex PCR reads again in MiXCR, with one record for every CDR3 protein. The profile covers 130,000 to 150,000 distinct CDR3 sequences, with about 94% appearing a single time and over 0.075% taken by the ten largest. Sequences were obtained from CD4+ T cells from PBMCs. The receptors were gathered from a human donor with Susac syndrome.

The chain couples TRBV29-1 to TRBJ1-3; no reliable D call. The CDR3 runs 11 residues. Trimming cost V 7 bases and J 4 bases, with 8 bases left between them. The germline CDR1 and CDR2 sequences are SQVTM and ANQGSEA. CDR3 residues: CSATGGNTIYF. In DNA, the CDR3 is TGCAGCGCCACCGGAGGAAACACCATATATTTT.

J is TRBJ1-6 and V is TRBV27; D call uncertain. The germline CDR1 and CDR2 sequences are MNHEY and SMNVEV (reference sequence). This CDR3 region has 14 residues. Trimming took 4 bases from V and 4 from J, leaving 8 bases between them. CDR3: CASSSTVYNSPLHF. CDR3 sequence (DNA): TGTGCCAGCAGTTCAACGGTTTATAATTCACCCCTCCACTTT.

The rearrangement links TRBV29-1 to TRBJ2-5; D gene unclear. This CDR3 has 10 amino acids. V dropped 6 bases and J dropped 5 bases, with 7 bases sitting between them. CDR1 and CDR2 (germline): SQVTM, ANQGSEA. The CDR3 coding sequence is TGCAGCGTCGCCGACGAGACCCAGTACTTC. Amino acid sequence: CSVADETQYF.

This sequence joins TRBV6-6 and TRBJ2-1; D unresolved. The V gene's germline CDR1 is MNHNY and CDR2 SVGAGI (reference sequence). The V gene lost 0 bases and the J gene lost 0 bases, with 6 bases spanning the gap. The CDR3 loop spans 15 amino acids. The CDR3 here is CASSYSTISYNEQFF. The DNA of the CDR3 is TGTGCCAGCAGTTACTCGACCATCTCCTACAATGAGCAGTTCTTC.

The J gene is TRBJ1-2, the V gene TRBV3-1; D remains ambiguous. Germline assignment: CDR1 LGHDT and CDR2 YNNKEL (reference sequence). V was trimmed by 2 bases and J by 6 bases, leaving 19 bases between them. The CDR3 loop spans 16 amino acids. In nucleotides, the CDR3 is TGTGCCAGCAGCCAATCCGTCCGGGGTGGGCATGATGGCTACACCTTC. Amino acid sequence: CASSQSVRGGHDGYTF.

The V call is TRBV10-3, the J call TRBJ1-1, with D hard to call. This CDR3 comprises 13 residues. Germline CDR1 reads ENHRY; CDR2 reads SYGVKD. The V end was cut by 6 bases, the J end by 3 bases, with 11 bases between. CDR3 DNA: TGTGCCATCAGGGCTGGACGGGACACTGAAGCTTTCTTT. Translating it yields CAIRAGRDTEAFF.

This chain uses TRBV24-1 with TRBJ2-2; 8 bases align to TRBD1. Per germline, CDR1 KGHDR and CDR2 SFDVKD. The CDR3 totals 16 residues. V was clipped by 4 bases and J by 4 bases; unmatched bases: 7. CDR3 coding DNA: TGTGCCACCAGTGACACCACCGGGACAGGCACCGGGGAGCTGTTTTTT. It encodes CATSDTTGTGTGELFF.

The CDR3 here is CASSLAGTGSQETQYF. The CDR3 bases are TGCGCCAGCAGCTTGGCCGGGACAGGTTCCCAAGAGACCCAGTACTTC. The chain employs TRBV5-1 and TRBJ2-5; 8 nucleotides align to TRBD1. The CDR3 totals 16 residues. From germline, CDR1 is SGHRS and CDR2 YFSETQ. Trimming took 0 bases from V and 1 from J; bases not matched to a gene: 5.

The J gene is TRBJ2-5, the V gene TRBV20-1; a possible D gene is TRBD2 (7 bases). Germline lookup yields CDR1 DFQATT and CDR2 SNEGSKA (reference sequence). V was pared by 1 base and J by 4 bases, with 22 bases between. The CDR3 covers 17 residues. The DNA of the CDR3 is TGCAGTGCTAGAGTCCTTGGGGGGGGCTCCCTCGGAGAGACCCAGTACTTC. Its translation: CSARVLGGGSLGETQYF.

J is TRBJ1-2 and V is TRBV29-1; 9 bases are shared with TRBD1. CDR3 size: 14 residues. Germline V gene data show CDR1 as SQVTM and CDR2 as ANQGSEA. With 4 bases clipped from V and 7 bases from J, the junction kept 10 bases outside the gene matches. The CDR3 here is CSVAGKQGAAGYTF. DNA of the CDR3: TGCAGCGTTGCCGGTAAACAGGGGGCGGCTGGCTACACCTTC.

The chain joins TRBV20-1 to TRBJ1-5, with D hard to call. This CDR3 comprises 15 residues. V was trimmed by 0 bases and J by 7 bases, leaving 16 bases between them. Germline V gene lookup returns CDR1 DFQATT and CDR2 SNEGSKA (reference sequence). CDR3: CSARDLPGYQQPQHF. The CDR3 coding sequence is TGCAGTGCTAGAGATCTTCCGGGATACCAACAGCCCCAGCATTTT.

The DNA for the CDR3 is TGTGCCAGCAGGGGCCCGGGAGGTTCACCCCTCCACTTT. It yields the protein CASRGPGGSPLHF. The rearrangement uses TRBV3-1 and TRBJ1-6; D is ambiguous. Germline V gives CDR1 LGHDT, CDR2 YNNKEL (reference sequence). Trimming removed 6 bases from V and 9 bases from J, with 12 bases in between. The CDR3 sequence is 13 residues long.

The V call is TRBV28, the J call TRBJ1-2; no firm D call. CDR3 length equals 13 residues. The germline V gene has CDR1 MDHEN and CDR2 SYDVKM. V lost 6 bases to trimming and J lost 7 bases, with 15 bases between them. The CDR3 DNA follows: TGTGCCAGCAGACTGGGTTTGATGGGTGGCTACACCTTC. Protein sequence: CASRLGLMGGYTF.

The chain recombines TRBV6-1 with TRBJ2-3; 8 positions match TRBD1. Germline V gene lookup returns CDR1 MNHNS and CDR2 SASEGT. The CDR3 sequence is 16 residues long. The junction had 14 bases not matched to a gene; V was cut back by 6 bases and J by 6 bases. The CDR3, as DNA: TGTGCCAGCAGACCCCGCGGGACAGGTCGTCGGGATACGCAGTATTTT. Translation gives CASRPRGTGRRDTQYF.